The source of this T cell receptor (beta chain) is a study of neurological immune-mediated disorders. Germline V gives CDR1 SGHRS, CDR2 YFSETQ. This CDR3 spans 15 amino acids. V was pared by 4 bases and J by 1 base, with 9 bases between. It was by 5'RACE with 10-nucleotide random UMIs that the cDNA was made. A single run covered 15-18 subjects with over 180 million TCR-beta sequences. TCRdb passed the 5' RACE reads through MiXCR, listing each CDR3 protein once. The sample shows approximately 77,000 distinct CDR3 sequences, about 9.4% of them seen only once. This clonotype showed up many times. What it binds is not known. Broader study findings: No CDR3 amino acid sequences recurred among expanded clones across subjects, suggesting private repertoires in all groups.

V and J are TRBV5-1 and TRBJ2-6; D unclear. The clonotype comes from a middle-aged man in good health. Sequencing was done on a sample of PBMCs. The CDR3 DNA reads TGCGCCAGCAGCCGCGTCGAATCTGGGGCCAACGTCCTGACTTTC. Translating it yields CASSRVESGANVLTF. The full variable domain, completed using reference TRBV5-1 and TRBJ2-6, is KAGVTQTPRYLIKTRGQQVTLSCSPISGHRSVSWYQQTPGQGLQFLFEYFSETQRNKGNFPGRFSGRQFSNSRSEMNVSTLELGDSALYLCASSRVESGANVLTFGAGSRLTVL.